The T cell receptor (beta chain) under discussion was sequenced for a study of T cell changes during pregnancy in multiple sclerosis. Trimming took 4 bases from V and 5 from J; bases not matched to a gene: 11. The germline V gene encodes CDR1 MNHEY and CDR2 SMNVEV (reference sequence). CDR3 size: 16 residues. Repertoires were generated with immunoSEQ multiplex PCR, while TCRdb's copy carries only in-frame clones and drops some. The table includes under 50,000 clones, 94% detected once. The clonotype originates from a female donor with multiple sclerosis, enrolled in a pregnancy study. This chain uses TRBV27 with TRBJ2-5; 9 nucleotides agree with TRBD2. The specimen comprised CD8+ T cells from peripheral blood mononuclear cells, sampled in the first trimester of pregnancy. CDR3 region: CASSSLAGRLSETQYF. CDR3 coding DNA: TGTGCCAGCAGTTCACTAGCGGGCCGACTCTCGGAGACCCAGTACTTC.